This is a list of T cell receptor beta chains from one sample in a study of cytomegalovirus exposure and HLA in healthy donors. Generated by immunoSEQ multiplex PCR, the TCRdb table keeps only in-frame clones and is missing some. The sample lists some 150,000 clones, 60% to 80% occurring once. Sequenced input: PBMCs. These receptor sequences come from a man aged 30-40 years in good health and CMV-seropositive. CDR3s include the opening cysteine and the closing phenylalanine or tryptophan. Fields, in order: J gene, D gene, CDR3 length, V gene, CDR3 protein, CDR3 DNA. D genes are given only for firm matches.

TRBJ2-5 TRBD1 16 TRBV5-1 CASRALWTGGQETQYF TGCGCCAGCAGGGCGCTTTGGACAGGGGGCCAAGAGACCCAGTACTTC
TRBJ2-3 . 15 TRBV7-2 CASSSFRQSTDTQYF TGTGCCAGCAGCTCATTTAGACAAAGCACAGATACGCAGTATTTT
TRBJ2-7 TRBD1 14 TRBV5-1 CASSLGQGVYEQYF TGCGCCAGCAGCTTGGGACAGGGGGTATACGAGCAGTACTTC
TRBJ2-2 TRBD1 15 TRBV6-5 CASRPGQGITGELFF TGTGCCAGCAGACCGGGACAGGGGATTACCGGGGAGCTGTTTTTT
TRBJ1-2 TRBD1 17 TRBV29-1 CSVDPDRDRGRGYGYTF TGCAGCGTTGATCCAGACCGGGACAGGGGGCGCGGCTATGGCTACACCTTC
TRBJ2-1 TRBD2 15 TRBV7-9 CASSLLALRGNEQFF TGTGCCAGCAGCCTACTAGCGTTAAGAGGTAATGAGCAGTTCTTC
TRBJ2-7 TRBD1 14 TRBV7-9 CASSPEGQRYEQYF TGTGCCAGCAGCCCCGAGGGACAGCGCTACGAGCAGTACTTC
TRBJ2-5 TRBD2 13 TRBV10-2 CASRMGGGETQYF TGCGCCAGCAGGATGGGGGGAGGGGAGACCCAGTACTTC
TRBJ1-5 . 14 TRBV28 CASSNQQGYQPQHF TGTGCCAGCAGTAACCAACAGGGTTATCAGCCCCAGCATTTT
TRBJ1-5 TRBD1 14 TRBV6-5 CASRPTGGNQPQHF TGTGCCAGCAGACCGACAGGGGGCAATCAGCCCCAGCATTTT
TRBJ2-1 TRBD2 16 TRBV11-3 CASSRKASGAYNEQFF TGTGCCAGCAGCAGGAAGGCTAGCGGGGCCTACAATGAGCAGTTCTTC
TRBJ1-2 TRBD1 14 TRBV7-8 CASSSRTGRGGYTF TGTGCCAGCAGCTCCAGGACAGGGAGGGGTGGCTACACCTTC
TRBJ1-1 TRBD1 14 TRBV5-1 CASSWGQGGLEAFF TGCGCCAGCAGCTGGGGACAGGGTGGACTTGAAGCTTTCTTT
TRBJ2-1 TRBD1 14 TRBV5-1 CASSLWTGYNEQFF TGCGCCAGCAGCTTGTGGACAGGGTACAATGAGCAGTTCTTC
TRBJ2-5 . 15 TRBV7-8 CASSANRVPQETQYF TGTGCCAGCAGCGCCAACAGGGTCCCTCAAGAGACCCAGTACTTC
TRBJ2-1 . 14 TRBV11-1 CASSPSPSYNEQFF TGTGCCAGCAGCCCGTCACCGAGCTACAATGAGCAGTTCTTC